This T cell receptor (beta chain) originates from a study of response to subunit inactivated influenza vaccine. Study-level points and caveats: It was suggested by the authors that few new T cells are recruited by each seasonal influenza vaccination.

TCRdb reprocessed the RT-PCR reads via MiXCR and lists one record per CDR3 protein. The table lists about 160,000 distinct CDR3 sequences, approximately 10% of them singletons, with roughly 12% in the top ten. Remarks on this clonotype: As yet, its antigen is unknown.

CDR1 KGHSH and CDR2 LQKENI come from the germline V gene. V was pared by 3 bases and J by 0 bases, with 8 bases of the junction left unmatched. The CDR3 has 17 residues. Specimen: non-naive T cells sorted from PBMCs, collected roughly 46 days after vaccination. The chain is built from TRBV18 and TRBJ2-7, with 10 bases fitting TRBD1. This receptor was obtained from a man in his forties or fifties who received an inactivated influenza vaccine. DNA for the CDR3: TGTGCCAGCTCACCCTCTCTGGGACAGGGGACCTCCTACGAGCAGTACTTC. It yields the protein CASSPSLGQGTSYEQYF.